This T cell receptor beta chain is drawn from a study of cytotoxic CD8 clonotypes in ibrutinib-treated CLL. Study at large: Responses: approximately 25 partial, 2 complete; after median about 70 months, roughly 14 stayed remitted, around twelve progressed.

This clone was seen a few times. The antigen is not known. This CDR3 has 16 amino acids. Germline V gene lookup returns CDR1 LNHDA and CDR2 SQIVND (reference sequence). With V trimmed by 7 bases and J by 2 bases, 7 bases remained unmatched. Sequencing was performed with immunoSEQ multiplex PCR; in TCRdb, only in-frame clones are kept and a portion is missing. Here the sample spans approximately 350,000 clones, about 61% being singletons. For TCR beta libraries, roughly 2 micrograms of genomic DNA were obtained from cryopreserved PBMCs. Study-level points and caveats: Clonality showed a rise at ibrutinib response that reversed toward baseline at progression.

The rearrangement links TRBV19 to TRBJ2-7; 14 nucleotides agree with TRBD2. Sequenced here: PBMCs, sampled after 36 months of ibrutinib treatment. This receptor was obtained from a human donor with chronic lymphocytic leukemia. The CDR3 protein is CASKGTSGGSTYEQYF. The DNA for the CDR3 is TGTGCCAGTAAGGGGACTAGCGGGGGCTCCACCTACGAGCAGTACTTC.